Following are 15 T cell receptor beta chains from one sample sequenced in a study of vaccination and CD4 T cells after COVID-19. Which antigens these TCRs recognize remains unknown. Sample treatment: roughly nine-day PBMC culture with coronavirus spike peptide pools or control peptides (ViraFEST assay). With the Oncomine TCR Beta short-read assay, DNA from cultured CD4+ T cells was sequenced. From the PCR reads, TCRdb called clonotypes with MiXCR, one entry per CDR3 protein. The sample consists of about 20,000 distinct CDR3 sequences, under 70% of them appearing once. The sample taken for sequencing was CD4+ T cells from blood, cultured in vitro. These receptors came from a human donor who had recovered from COVID-19.

The V call is TRBV24-1, the J call TRBJ1-4, with 8 positions matching TRBD1. CDR1 KGHDR and CDR2 SFDVKD come from the germline V gene. Unmatched junction bases numbered 11, after V lost 7 bases and J lost 8 bases. The CDR3 has 15 amino acids. CDR3 DNA sequence: TGTGCCACCAGCCCGGGGGGACAGGCGAGCGAAAAACTGTTTTTT. This sequence encodes CATSPGGQASEKLFF.

The sample holds one count of this clonotype. CDR3 sequence: CASSQDSLIDQPQHF. The CDR3, as DNA: TGCGCCAGCAGCCAAGATTCACTGATCGACCAGCCCCAGCATTTT. The rearrangement links TRBV4-1 to TRBJ1-5; D is unresolved. Germline lookup yields CDR1 MGHRA and CDR2 YSYEKL. V was shortened by 0 bases and J by 7 bases, with 13 bases between the two germline ends. The length of the CDR3 is 15 residues.

The chain uses TRBV7-2 and TRBJ2-5, with 11 bases that match TRBD2. V lost 0 bases to trimming and J lost 4 bases; unmatched junction nucleotides: 7. Germline V gene sequence: CDR1 SGHTA, CDR2 FQGNSA. This CDR3 has 17 amino acids. CDR3 nucleotide sequence: TGTGCCAGCAGCTTAGCGATAGCGGGAGGGCCAGGAGAGACCCAGTACTTC. It is translated as CASSLAIAGGPGETQYF.

This chain links TRBV19 with TRBJ1-1, with TRBD1 identical over 9 bases. This CDR3 is 17 amino acids long. With 2 bases clipped from V and 1 base from J, the junction kept 8 bases outside the gene matches. CDR1 and CDR2 (germline): LNHDA, SQIVND (reference sequence). CDR3 sequence reads: CASSISPGQGGNTEAFF. In DNA form, the CDR3 reads TGTGCCAGTAGTATAAGCCCGGGACAGGGAGGGAACACTGAAGCTTTCTTT.

This chain uses TRBV6-1 with TRBJ2-7; 10 bases agree with TRBD1. V was pared by 6 bases and J by 9 bases, with 14 bases of the junction left unmatched. CDR1 and CDR2 from the germline V gene are MNHNS and SASEGT. This CDR3 is 15 amino acids long. CDR3 sequence (DNA): TGTGCCAGCAGACAACTGCCCGGGACAGGGGAGCGGCAGTACTTC. Encoded protein: CASRQLPGTGERQYF.

The CDR3 coding sequence is TGTGCCAGCGGGGAAGCTTTCTTT. This sequence encodes CASGEAFF. J is TRBJ1-1 and V is TRBV28, with D unresolved. The CDR3 is 8 residues long. The germline V gene has CDR1 MDHEN and CDR2 SYDVKM. V lost 8 bases to trimming and J lost 8 bases, with 3 bases between them. Complete variable domain (other parts from reference TRBV28 and TRBJ1-1): DVKVTQSSRYLVKRTGEKVFLECVQDMDHENMFWYRQDPGLGLRLIYFSYDVKMKEKGDIPEGYSVSREKKERFSLILESASTNQTSMYLCASGEAFFGQGTRLTVV.

The V call is TRBV7-2, the J call TRBJ1-5; D ambiguous. The V gene lost 2 bases and the J gene lost 0 bases, with 8 bases spanning the gap. There are 15 residues in the CDR3. Germline V gives CDR1 SGHTA, CDR2 FQGNSA. CDR3 DNA: TGTGCCAGCAGCTTAACATCTCATAGCAATCAGCCCCAGCATTTT. It translates to CASSLTSHSNQPQHF.

This clonotype was observed a few times. The chain employs TRBV6-2 or TRBV6-3 and TRBJ1-6; D possibly corresponds to TRBD1 (5 bases). The V and J ends lost 2 bases and 6 bases respectively, with 8 bases between them. The CDR3 has 14 residues. Germline V gene sequence: CDR1 MNHEY, CDR2 SVGEGT. This CDR3 reads CASSYTGRNSPLHF. Here the CDR3 DNA reads TGTGCCAGCAGTTACACGGGACGTAATTCACCCCTCCACTTT.

This clonotype has only one observation. The V call is TRBV10-2, the J call TRBJ1-5, with no clear D. Germline-derived CDR1 and CDR2 are WSHSY and SAAADI. This CDR3 is 14 amino acids long. Trimming stripped 2 bases from V and 2 bases from J, with 7 bases between. CDR3 sequence (DNA): TGCGCCAGCAGTGAGATCGGGGGCAATCAGCCCCAGCATTTT. Protein product: CASSEIGGNQPQHF.

The chain combines TRBV20-1 with TRBJ1-1; TRBD1 aligns across 7 bases. Germline V gives CDR1 DFQATT, CDR2 SNEGSKA (reference sequence). The CDR3 loop spans 14 amino acids. Unmatched junction bases numbered 6, after V lost 3 bases and J lost 2 bases. The CDR3 DNA is TGCAGTGCTAGCGGGACAGCTCCTAACACTGAAGCTTTCTTT. This translates into CSASGTAPNTEAFF.

This chain joins TRBV11-2 and TRBJ2-5; possibly TRBD2 for D (5 bases). CDR3 size: 15 residues. With 5 bases removed from V and 6 bases from J, the gap between germline ends came to 19 bases. The germline CDR1 and CDR2 sequences are SGHAT and FQNNGV. The CDR3 DNA reads TGTGCCAGCAGCCCCATTACGGGGTTTAGGAAGACCCAGTACTTC. Amino acids: CASSPITGFRKTQYF.

This rearrangement joins TRBV27 to TRBJ2-3; 12 nucleotides agree with TRBD1. Losses at the gene ends were 6 bases for V and 6 bases for J; bases not matched to a gene: 10. This CDR3 contains 16 residues. In germline, CDR1 is MNHEY, CDR2 SMNVEV (reference sequence). Here the CDR3 DNA reads TGTGCCAGCAGAGAGCTCGGGACAGGGGGCAGGGATACGCAGTATTTT. Residues: CASRELGTGGRDTQYF.

The chain joins TRBV30 to TRBJ2-2; a weak D match, TRBD2 (5 bases). Trimming removed 3 bases from V and 4 bases from J, with 12 bases in between. The CDR3 length is 14 residues. Germline CDR1 reads GTSNPN; CDR2 reads SVGIG (reference sequence). The CDR3 reads CAWRFGAGTGELFF. Here the CDR3 DNA reads TGTGCCTGGAGATTCGGTGCGGGCACCGGGGAGCTGTTTTTT. The whole variable domain, remainder taken from reference TRBV30 and TRBJ2-2, is SQTIHQWPATLVQPVGSPLSLECTVEGTSNPNLYWYRQAAGRGLQLLFYSVGIGQISSEVPQNLSASRPQDRQFILSSKKLLLSDSGFYLCAWRFGAGTGELFFGEGSRLTVL.

The V call is TRBV7-2, the J call TRBJ1-2; the D is unclear. The CDR3 extends over 13 amino acids. Trimming cost V 1 base and J 2 bases, with 5 bases left between them. The germline gives CDR1 SGHTA, CDR2 FQGNSA. CDR3 nucleotide sequence: TGTGCCAGCAGCTTAGAGTTAAACTATGGCTACACCTTC. This sequence encodes CASSLELNYGYTF.

This clonotype occurred a few times. The chain couples TRBV25-1 to TRBJ1-2; 8 bases are a match to TRBD1. Germline assignment: CDR1 MGHDK and CDR2 SYGVNS. The CDR3 covers 16 residues. The ends lost 5 bases at V and 0 bases at J; junction bases unmatched: 8. Here the CDR3 reads CASSPRTGIANYGYTF. CDR3 coding DNA: TGTGCCAGCAGTCCTCGGACAGGGATCGCTAACTATGGCTACACCTTC.